This TCR beta chain was retrieved from a study of regulatory T cells in long-lasting Graves disease. The authors built TCR beta libraries using iRepertoire HTBI primers and Arm-PCR of CDR3 regions. Via MiXCR, TCRdb re-called the multiplex PCR reads, giving one row per CDR3 protein. The sample yields some 220,000 distinct CDR3 sequences, roughly 19% seen once. This clonotype was detected only a few times. An end of the junction differs from the germline gene, which may be a read error. Time point here: newly diagnosed GD, antithyroid drugs for less than 3 months. From RNA extracted from PBMCs, the TCR library was made. The germline CDR1 and CDR2 sequences are SNHLY and FYNNEI. The CDR3 has 12 residues. Separately, the same data were catalogued under a study of T cells in Graves' hyperthyroidism and ophthalmopathy.

Material: peripheral blood mononuclear cells (PBMCs), obtained at new diagnosis, from a patient treated with antithyroid drugs. The source is a woman between 25 and 40 years old with Graves disease. This chain connects TRBV2 to TRBJ2-3; a possible D gene is TRBD2 (6 bases). CDR3: CASSAAGGNRYF. In nucleotides, the CDR3 is TGTGCCAGCAGTGCGGCCGGCGGGAATAGGTACTTC.